What follows is one TCR beta chain and its context. The antigen is undetermined. The data derive from a study of cytomegalovirus exposure and HLA in healthy donors. Broader study findings: A later analysis found TCR association rates differed by HLA locus, highest for DRB1 and lowest for HLA-C.

The germline V gene has CDR1 SQVTM and CDR2 ANQGSEA. The CDR3 length is 10 residues. Trimming took off 7 bases at V and 7 bases at J, with 10 bases between the two ends. The PCR had 60 Vbeta and 13 Jbeta primers. The repertoire was sequenced with immunoSEQ multiplex PCR; TCRdb's copy has only in-frame clones and lacks some. The profile shows 150,000 or so clones, approximately 70% of them singletons. The material sequenced was PBMCs. This clonotype originated in a woman aged 55-69 years in good health and CMV-seropositive. V and J are TRBV29-1 and TRBJ1-2; D gene unclear. CDR3 amino acids: CSATPGGYTF. In DNA, the CDR3 is TGCAGCGCCACCCCGGGTGGCTACACCTTC.